Sequencing of this T cell receptor beta chain was carried out in a study of vaccination effects on CD4 cells after COVID-19. The table lists this clone with a few counts. No antigen is known for it. TCRdb's copy holds only in-frame clones and misses some; the assay was immunoSEQ multiplex PCR. Among over 25,000 clones listed, 72% were seen once. ViraFEST used viral peptide pools to expand antigen-specific CD4+ T cells before sequencing. With approximately 10 days of culture completed, CD4+ T cells were isolated. Nobody among the vaccine recipients had prior SARS-CoV-2 infection (nucleocapsid antibodies were negative). Per the germline V gene, CDR1 is SNHLY and CDR2 is FYNNEI. Between the trimmed V and J ends, which lost 3 bases and 0 bases, there was a span of 8 bases. There are 14 residues in the CDR3.

The gene calls are TRBV2 and TRBJ1-1; D remains ambiguous. This TCR came from a human donor who received a COVID-19 vaccine. Material: CD4+ T cells from PBMCs cultured with SARS-CoV-2 spike peptides, obtained before COVID-19 vaccination. The CDR3 here is CASSDSLLNTEAFF. CDR3 nucleotides: TGTGCCAGCAGTGACAGCTTATTGAACACTGAAGCTTTCTTT.